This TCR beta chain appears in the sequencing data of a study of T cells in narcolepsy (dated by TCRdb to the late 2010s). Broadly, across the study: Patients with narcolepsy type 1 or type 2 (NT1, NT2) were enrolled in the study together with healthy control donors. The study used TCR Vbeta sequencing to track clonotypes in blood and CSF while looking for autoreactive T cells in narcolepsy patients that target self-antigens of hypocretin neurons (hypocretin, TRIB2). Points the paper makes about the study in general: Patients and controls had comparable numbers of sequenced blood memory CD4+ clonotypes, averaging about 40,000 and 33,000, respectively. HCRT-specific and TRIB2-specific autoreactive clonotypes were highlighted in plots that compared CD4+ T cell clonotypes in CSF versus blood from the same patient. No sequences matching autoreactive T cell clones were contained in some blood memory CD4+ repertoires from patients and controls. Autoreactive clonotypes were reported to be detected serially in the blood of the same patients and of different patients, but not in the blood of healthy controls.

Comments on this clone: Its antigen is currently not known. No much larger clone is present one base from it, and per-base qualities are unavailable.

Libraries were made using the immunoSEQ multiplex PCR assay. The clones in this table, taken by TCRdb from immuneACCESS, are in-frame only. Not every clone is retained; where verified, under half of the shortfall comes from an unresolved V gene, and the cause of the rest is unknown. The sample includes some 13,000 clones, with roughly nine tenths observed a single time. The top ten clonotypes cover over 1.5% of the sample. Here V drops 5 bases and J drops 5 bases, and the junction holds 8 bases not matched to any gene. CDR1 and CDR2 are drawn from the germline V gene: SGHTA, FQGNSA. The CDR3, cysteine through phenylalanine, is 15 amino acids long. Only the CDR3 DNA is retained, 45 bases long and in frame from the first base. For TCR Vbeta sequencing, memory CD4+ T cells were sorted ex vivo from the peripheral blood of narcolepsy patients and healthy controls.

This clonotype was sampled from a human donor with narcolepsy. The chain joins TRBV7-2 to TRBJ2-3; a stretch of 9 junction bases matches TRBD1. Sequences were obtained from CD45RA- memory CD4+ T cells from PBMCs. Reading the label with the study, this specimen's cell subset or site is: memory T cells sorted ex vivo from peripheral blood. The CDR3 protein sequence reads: CASSRKGQGGDTQYF. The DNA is TGTGCCAGCAGCCGGAAGGGACAGGGAGGAGATACGCAGTATTTT.